The 5 T cell receptor beta chains listed next were all sequenced from one sample in a study of blood T cell repertoires in COVID-19. Clones were sequenced by immunoSEQ multiplex PCR, and TCRdb holds only the in-frame ones, with some missing. The table shows over 200,000 clones, with 84% occurring only once. Specimen: PBMCs or T cells enriched from blood (not recorded which). These receptors all stem from a woman aged 35 to 49 who had recovered from COVID-19.

This clone is labeled medium-sized. V and J are TRBV5-1 and TRBJ2-6, with D possibly being TRBD2 (7 bases). This CDR3 has 18 amino acids. Trimming shortened V by 4 bases and J by 2 bases, and 19 bases separated the two germline ends. CDR1 and CDR2 (germline): SGHRS, YFSETQ. CDR3 bases: TGCGCCAGCAGCCCGGAGGGGGGGGTAGGAGCTGGGGCCAACGTCCTGACTTTC. It encodes CASSPEGGVGAGANVLTF.

In its sample, this clone was seen once. The chain carries TRBV5-1 and TRBJ2-5; TRBD2 is a possible D gene (7 bases). This CDR3 is built from 16 residues. V gave up 4 bases and J gave up 5 bases, with 21 bases separating them. Germline CDR1 SGHRS, CDR2 YFSETQ. CDR3 sequence reads: CASSPSVSGGDETQYF. DNA for the CDR3: TGCGCCAGCAGCCCCTCAGTGTCGGGGGGCGATGAGACCCAGTACTTC.

The chain has TRBV28 and TRBJ2-1; D is perhaps TRBD2 (7 bases). V was pared by 7 bases and J by 10 bases, with 26 bases between. This CDR3 region has 16 residues. Germline V gene data show CDR1 as MDHEN and CDR2 as SYDVKM. The CDR3 is CASTRGGGGPRGEQFF. CDR3 DNA sequence: TGTGCCAGCACCCGAGGGGGGGGAGGGCCGCGGGGAGAGCAGTTCTTC.

The CDR3 DNA follows: TGTGCCAGCAGCTCGGGACTACTAGCCAAAAACATTCAGTACTTC. This translates into CASSSGLLAKNIQYF. The genes are TRBV5-4 and TRBJ2-4; 7 positions match TRBD2. V dropped 3 bases and J dropped 0; count of bases not matched to a gene: 3. CDR1 is SGHNT and CDR2 is YYREEE in the germline V gene (reference sequence). CDR3 length: 15 amino acids.

V is TRBV12-3 or TRBV12-4 and J is TRBJ1-3; D gene ambiguous. This CDR3 contains 12 residues. V was clipped by 3 bases and J by 2 bases, with 2 bases between them. CDR3 sequence reads: CASSFTGNTIYF. The DNA for the CDR3 is TGTGCCAGCAGTTTTACTGGAAACACCATATATTTT.